This T cell receptor beta chain was recorded in a study of shared clonotypes between healthy human individuals. The CDR3 is 15 residues long. The germline gives CDR1 KGHSH, CDR2 LQKENI. V trimming: 7 bases; J trimming: 6 bases; junction bases outside the gene matches: 11. Study-wide points: Read depth was anticipated to influence clonotype sharing among donors. Several donors had around 5.2% of their naive CD4 clonotypes in common.

Template for every sorted-subset replicate PCR totaled 150 to 250 ng DNA, about 30,000 T cell genomes. Study processing details: Filtering differed since immunoSEQ provided only junctions, with no quality scores. The method was immunoSEQ multiplex PCR; TCRdb's version includes in-frame clones alone and lacks a portion of them. V, J and clone size were drawn from that table, and D and trimming were deduced from the DNA. The sample lists more than 550,000 clones, approximately 72% occurring once. This clone was counted a few times. Its antigen is not known. The sequence derives from a woman in her thirties in good health. The rearrangement uses TRBV18 and TRBJ2-1; 8 bases line up with TRBD2. The sequenced sample consisted of memory CD4+ T cells sorted from blood. Subset reported: CD45RA-negative fraction. CDR3 nucleotide sequence: TGTGCCAGCTTAAAAAGCGGGAGTAACGTCAATGAGCAGTTCTTC. Translating it yields CASLKSGSNVNEQFF.